Each of the 12 T cell receptor beta chains below was sequenced from the same sample in a study of cytomegalovirus exposure and HLA in healthy donors. PCR primers comprised 60 Vbeta and 13 Jbeta primers. Produced via immunoSEQ multiplex PCR; TCRdb's table is partial and in-frame only. The table includes about 150,000 clones, almost 75% detected once. Sequencing input: PBMCs. Source of these receptors: a woman younger than 35 in good health and CMV-seropositive.

This clone came up a few times. This chain joins TRBV19 and TRBJ1-2; D call uncertain. The CDR3 consists of 15 residues. CDR1 and CDR2 (germline): LNHDA, SQIVND (reference sequence). V was pared by 4 bases and J by 3 bases, with 15 bases between. The CDR3 nucleotides read TGTGCCAGTAGTACCTGGTCGAGGGCGGACTATGGCTACACCTTC. This translates into CASSTWSRADYGYTF.

The gene calls are TRBV9 and TRBJ1-2; no definite D call. Germline values: CDR1 SGDLS, CDR2 YYNGEE. Trimming stripped 4 bases from V and 13 bases from J, with 17 bases between. This CDR3 has 12 residues. The CDR3: CASSNVPPALTF. The CDR3, as DNA: TGTGCCAGCAGCAATGTCCCCCCCGCGCTCACCTTC.

The V call is TRBV9, the J call TRBJ1-4; TRBD1 aligns across 7 bases. Trimming at V came to 4 bases and at J to 3 bases, leaving 6 bases not matched to a gene. The length of the CDR3 is 15 residues. Germline V gene data show CDR1 as SGDLS and CDR2 as YYNGEE. Here the CDR3 DNA reads TGTGCCAGCAGCCCCGCGGGACAGCCTAATGAAAAACTGTTTTTT. Protein sequence: CASSPAGQPNEKLFF.

The chain links TRBV7-3 to TRBJ2-1; 9 bases line up with TRBD2. J was trimmed by 7 bases and V by 2 bases; bases with no gene match: 6. Germline CDR1 SGHTA, CDR2 FQGTGA. CDR3 size: 15 residues. CDR3 region: CASSLGGAGGNEQFF. Here the CDR3 DNA reads TGTGCCAGCAGCTTAGGGGGAGCGGGGGGAAATGAGCAGTTCTTC.

The V and J genes are TRBV4-3 and TRBJ1-4; D uncertain. The CDR3 is 15 amino acids. The V gene lost 0 bases and the J gene lost 8 bases, with 13 bases spanning the gap. The V gene's germline CDR1 is LGHNA and CDR2 YSLEER. This CDR3 is CASSQDRGGPEKLFF. For the CDR3, the DNA is TGCGCCAGCAGCCAAGATCGGGGTGGGCCCGAAAAACTGTTTTTT.

Turning to this clone: One junction end disagrees with the germline gene, perhaps due to a read error. Other DNA sequences in the same sample also yield this CDR3. V gene TRBV7-6 combines with J gene TRBJ1-1; 7 bases fit TRBD1. The CDR3 is made up of 14 amino acids. The germline CDR1 and CDR2 sequences are SGHVS and FNYEAQ. CDR3 sequence reads: CASRAGTANTEAFF. In DNA form, the CDR3 reads TGTGCCAGCAGAGCCGGGACAGCGAACACCGAAGCTTTCTTT.

This rearrangement joins TRBV9 to TRBJ2-5; weak D call: TRBD2 (6 bases). Germline V lookup: CDR1 SGDLS, CDR2 YYNGEE. The CDR3 extends over 13 amino acids. V shed 4 bases and J shed 4 bases, with 11 bases lying between them. CDR3: CASSPRDSETQYF. The CDR3 bases are TGTGCCAGCAGCCCACGGGACTCAGAGACCCAGTACTTC.

This rearrangement joins TRBV5-6 to TRBJ2-3; 7 bases fit TRBD1. The CDR3 covers 14 residues. Germline loops: CDR1 SGHDT, CDR2 YYEEEE. V lost 5 bases and J lost 2; bases outside the gene matches: 5. CDR3 DNA: TGTGCCAGCAGGGGGACAGTAGTCACAGATACGCAGTATTTT. This encodes CASRGTVVTDTQYF.

CDR3 region: CASSLGWTGPYEQYF. The DNA of the CDR3 is TGTGCCAGCAGCTTAGGTTGGACAGGACCCTACGAGCAGTACTTC. The chain employs TRBV7-9 and TRBJ2-7, with 7 positions matching TRBD1. The CDR3 consists of 15 residues. Losses at the gene ends were 1 base for V and 2 bases for J; bases not matched to a gene: 5. Germline V gene lookup returns CDR1 SEHNR and CDR2 FQNEAQ (reference sequence).

The rearrangement joins TRBV27 to TRBJ2-1; 7 bases map to TRBD2. V was pared by 10 bases and J by 7 bases, with 7 bases of the junction left unmatched. This CDR3 has 12 amino acids. Germline CDR1 reads MNHEY; CDR2 reads SMNVEV (reference sequence). DNA for the CDR3: TGTGCCACCTCAAGGGGAGGGAATGAGCAGTTCTTC. Amino acids: CATSRGGNEQFF.

The chain joins TRBV6-6 to TRBJ2-7, with 7 bases that match TRBD1. Germline CDR1 and CDR2: MNHNY and SVGAGI (reference sequence). Trimming at V came to 2 bases and at J to 3 bases, leaving 4 bases not matched to a gene. There are 14 residues in the CDR3. The CDR3 nucleotides are TGTGCCAGCAGTTACGTTAGACAGGGCTACGAGCAGTACTTC. Amino acids: CASSYVRQGYEQYF.

The chain has TRBV9 and TRBJ2-2; D is perhaps TRBD2 (5 bases). Germline CDR1 is SGDLS and CDR2 is YYNGEE. With 7 bases removed from V and 9 bases from J, the gap between germline ends came to 7 bases. CDR3 length equals 10 residues. CDR3 nucleotide sequence: TGTGCCAGCTCGGGGAGGGAGCTGTTTTTT. It codes for CASSGRELFF.